These T cell receptor beta chains were read from a single sample in a study of blood T cell repertoires in COVID-19. Some clones are missing from TCRdb's copy, which holds only in-frame ones; the method was immunoSEQ multiplex PCR. The table records 250,000 or so clones, 84% of them present only once. The sequenced sample was PBMCs or T cells enriched from blood (not recorded which). Every receptor here comes from a man aged 45-65 years who had recovered from COVID-19. CDR3s include the opening cysteine and the closing phenylalanine or tryptophan. A D gene is named only where the DNA matches it firmly. Clone size appears in some rows only: once, few, many, or a class for an expanded clone.

>TRBJ2-5|TRBD1|15|TRBV5-1|.
CASSLDTGGTETQYF
TGCGCCAGCAGCTTGGATACAGGGGGGACAGAGACCCAGTACTTC
>TRBJ1-3|.|12|TRBV29-1|.
CSVDSSGNTIYF
TGCAGCGTTGACAGCTCTGGAAACACCATATATTTT
>TRBJ2-1|TRBD2|17|TRBV7-2|.
CASSLAAAGGSYNEQFF
TGTGCCAGCAGCTTAGCAGCAGCGGGAGGCTCCTACAATGAGCAGTTCTTC
>TRBJ1-2|.|15|TRBV4-1|once
CASSQDNGWFVGYTF
TGCGCCAGCAGCCAAGATAACGGGTGGTTTGTTGGCTACACCTTC
>TRBJ2-5|.|13|TRBV19|.
CASSEDWMETQYF
TGTGCCAGTAGCGAGGACTGGATGGAGACCCAGTACTTC
>TRBJ2-1|TRBD1|18|TRBV27|.
CASTLTIPGTGTAGEQFF
TGTGCCAGCACCCTAACGATACCTGGGACAGGGACGGCGGGTGAGCAGTTCTTC
>TRBJ2-7|TRBD2|15|TRBV7-6|once
CASSSLPGGEAGQYF
TGTGCCAGCAGCTCCCTGCCGGGGGGTGAAGCGGGGCAGTACTTC
>TRBJ2-7|.|11|TRBV14|.
CASSLSNEQYF
TGTGCCAGCAGCCTGAGTAACGAGCAGTACTTC
>TRBJ2-2|.|12|TRBV24-1|.
CATSGGPGELFF
TGTGCCACCAGTGGGGGCCCCGGGGAGCTGTTTTTT
>TRBJ1-2|.|12|TRBV6-5|once
CACTLDSRGYTF
TGTGCCTGCACACTGGACAGCCGGGGCTACACCTTC
>TRBJ2-6|TRBD2|19|TRBV11-2|.
CASSQVTSGSFSGANVLTF
TGTGCCAGCAGCCAGGTGACTAGCGGATCCTTCTCTGGGGCCAACGTCCTGACTTTC
>TRBJ2-1|.|12|TRBV2|.
CASRISLNEQFF
TGTGCCAGCAGAATATCCTTAAATGAGCAGTTCTTC
>TRBJ1-3|.|14|TRBV6-1|once
CASSEARAGNTIYF
TGTGCCAGCAGTGAAGCGAGGGCAGGAAACACCATATATTTT
>TRBJ2-7|TRBD1|16|TRBV5-1|.
CASSLKGTGPSYEQYF
TGCGCCAGCAGCTTGAAAGGGACAGGCCCATCCTACGAGCAGTACTTC
>TRBJ2-1|.|13|TRBV9|.
CASSGRSYNEQFF
TGTGCCAGCAGCGGGAGGTCCTACAATGAGCAGTTCTTC
>TRBJ2-1|TRBD2|17|TRBV19|.
CASSKGFLAGAGNEQFF
TGTGCCAGTAGTAAAGGGTTTCTAGCGGGAGCGGGCAATGAGCAGTTCTTC
>TRBJ2-2|.|15|TRBV27|few
CASSYLNPNTGELFF
TGTGCCAGTAGCTACTTAAACCCGAACACCGGGGAGCTGTTTTTT
>TRBJ1-4|TRBD1|15|TRBV6-5|.
CASSYSGQGEEKLFF
TGTGCCAGCAGTTACTCCGGACAGGGCGAAGAAAAACTGTTTTTT
>TRBJ1-1|TRBD1|15|TRBV27|few
CASSHRGVENTEAFF
TGTGCCAGCAGCCACAGGGGGGTTGAGAACACTGAAGCTTTCTTT
>TRBJ1-2|TRBD1|15|TRBV5-1|once
CASSTGTVANYGYTF
TGCGCCAGCAGCACAGGGACAGTAGCTAACTATGGCTACACCTTC
>TRBJ2-7|TRBD1|14|TRBV27|few
CATRPGQVSYEQYF
TGTGCCACACGGCCGGGACAGGTCTCCTACGAGCAGTACTTC
>TRBJ2-3|.|13|TRBV5-1|.
CASSVYVGDTQYF
TGCGCCAGCAGCGTATACGTCGGAGATACGCAGTATTTT
>TRBJ1-3|.|16|TRBV19|.
CASTFRQARSGNTIYF
TGTGCCAGTACCTTTCGACAGGCCCGCTCTGGAAACACCATATATTTT
>TRBJ1-5|TRBD1|14|TRBV18|.
CASSTTGDNQPQHF
TGTGCCAGCTCAACGACAGGGGACAATCAGCCCCAGCATTTT
>TRBJ1-4|TRBD1|14|TRBV19|.
CASSNTGVGEKLFF
TGTGCCAGTAGTAATACAGGGGTCGGAGAAAAACTGTTTTTT
>TRBJ1-5|.|13|TRBV28|.
CASSSQGLRPQHF
TGTGCCAGCAGTTCACAGGGTCTTAGGCCCCAGCATTTT
>TRBJ2-7|.|13|TRBV5-4|.
CASSLGQSYEQYF
TGTGCCAGCAGCTTGGGGCAGTCCTACGAGCAGTACTTC
>TRBJ2-5|.|13|TRBV18|once
CASSPERSETQYF
TGTGCCAGCTCACCAGAGAGGTCGGAGACCCAGTACTTC
>TRBJ2-3|TRBD2|14|TRBV2|.
CARYRDYTTDTQYF
TGTGCCCGCTACCGGGACTACACCACAGATACGCAGTATTTT
>TRBJ1-2|TRBD1|15|TRBV7-8|.
CASSFAGTGVGGYTF
TGTGCCAGCAGCTTTGCCGGGACAGGGGTTGGTGGCTACACCTTC
>TRBJ2-7|TRBD2|15|TRBV4-2|.
CASSRTSGGSYEQYF
TGTGCCAGCAGCCGAACTAGCGGGGGTTCGTACGAGCAGTACTTC
>TRBJ2-3|.|18|TRBV12-2|.
CASRNTKPDSIVVNTQYF
TGTGCAAGTCGCAACACCAAGCCAGACAGCATAGTTGTAAATACGCAGTATTTT
>TRBJ2-2|.|12|TRBV3-1/TRBV3-2|.
CASFEDPGELFF
TGTGCCAGCTTCGAGGATCCCGGGGAGCTGTTTTTT
>TRBJ1-3|.|15|TRBV3-1/TRBV3-2|once
CASSPPTPRGNTIYF
TGTGCCAGCAGCCCCCCTACCCCACGGGGAAACACCATATATTTT
>TRBJ2-5|TRBD1|15|TRBV7-9|.
CASSPDWTGRETQYF
TGTGCCAGCAGTCCCGATTGGACAGGACGGGAGACCCAGTACTTC
>TRBJ2-1|TRBD2|15|TRBV29-1|.
CSVPAGLAAYNEQFF
TGCAGCGTTCCCGCGGGACTAGCGGCCTACAATGAGCAGTTCTTC
>TRBJ2-7|.|18|TRBV10-1|.
CASRPPGARGPLAGEQYF
TGCGCCAGCAGACCCCCGGGAGCCCGGGGACCTTTGGCCGGGGAGCAGTACTTC
>TRBJ2-1|.|14|TRBV9|.
CASSVSGRVDEQFF
TGTGCCAGCAGCGTAAGTGGGAGAGTCGATGAGCAGTTCTTC
>TRBJ1-5|.|15|TRBV6-2/TRBV6-3|.
CASSFTGAPGQPQHF
TGTGCCAGCAGTTTCACAGGTGCCCCTGGACAGCCCCAGCATTTT
>TRBJ1-5|.|14|TRBV27|few
CASSLGLGNQPQHF
TGTGCCAGCAGTTTAGGACTCGGCAATCAGCCCCAGCATTTT
>TRBJ2-3|TRBD1|16|TRBV6-2/TRBV6-3|once
CASSYAGTGGTDTQYF
TGTGCCAGCAGTTACGCAGGGACAGGGGGCACAGATACGCAGTATTTT
>TRBJ2-5|.|16|TRBV7-2|.
CASSQGGGTSGRTQYF
TGTGCCAGCAGCCAAGGGGGCGGGACTAGTGGTAGGACCCAGTACTTC
>TRBJ2-1|TRBD2|14|TRBV29-1|.
CSVGRLAGSGGQFF
TGCAGCGTTGGGAGACTAGCGGGATCGGGAGGGCAGTTCTTC
>TRBJ2-3|TRBD2|14|TRBV19|.
CASSLNGGTDTQYF
TGTGCCAGTAGTTTAAACGGGGGGACAGATACGCAGTATTTT
>TRBJ2-7|.|15|TRBV19|.
CASSGRTYWAYEQYF
TGTGCCAGTAGTGGGAGGACCTACTGGGCCTACGAGCAGTACTTC
>TRBJ1-1|TRBD1|15|TRBV5-1|once
CASGTGGARALEAFF
TGCGCCAGCGGGACAGGGGGCGCGCGCGCCTTAGAAGCTTTCTTT
>TRBJ2-4|.|13|TRBV6-5|.
CASRGLVKNIQYF
TGTGCCAGCAGGGGGCTAGTCAAAAACATTCAGTACTTC
>TRBJ1-6|.|17|TRBV6-2/TRBV6-3|few
CASSYARGKSYNSPLHF
TGTGCCAGCAGTTACGCGCGGGGCAAGTCCTATAATTCACCCCTCCACTTT
>TRBJ2-7|.|15|TRBV15|.
CATSRPGESPYEQYF
TGTGCCACCAGCAGACCGGGGGAGTCCCCCTACGAGCAGTACTTC
>TRBJ2-3|TRBD1|14|TRBV18|once
CASGRQGSTDTQYF
TGTGCCAGCGGACGACAGGGAAGCACAGATACGCAGTATTTT
>TRBJ2-1|TRBD2|15|TRBV2|once
CASRETSGVENEQFF
TGTGCCAGCAGAGAAACTAGCGGGGTAGAGAATGAGCAGTTCTTC
>TRBJ2-7|TRBD2|19|TRBV5-4|.
CASSLGIGLAGGSSYEQYF
TGTGCCAGCAGCTTGGGAATCGGACTAGCGGGAGGTAGCTCCTACGAGCAGTACTTC
>TRBJ1-1|.|12|TRBV30|few
CAWREANTEAFF
TGTGCCTGGAGAGAGGCGAACACTGAAGCTTTCTTT
>TRBJ2-5|.|15|TRBV11-2|.
CASSLEPGRKETQYF
TGTGCCAGCAGCTTAGAGCCAGGGAGGAAAGAGACCCAGTACTTC
>TRBJ1-2|.|15|TRBV11-2|few
CASSLVSGWRYGYTF
TGTGCCAGCAGCTTAGTTTCCGGGTGGAGGTATGGCTACACCTTC
>TRBJ1-4|.|11|TRBV2|few
CASTGEEKLFF
TGTGCCAGCACTGGGGAGGAAAAACTGTTTTTT
>TRBJ1-4|TRBD1|15|TRBV5-1|.
CASSQTTGTNEKLFF
TGCGCCAGCAGCCAAACGACAGGGACTAATGAAAAACTGTTTTTT
>TRBJ1-6|.|14|TRBV9|few
CASSVTGLNSPLHF
TGTGCCAGCAGCGTAACAGGGCTGAATTCACCCCTCCACTTT